A single T cell receptor beta chain is shown here with its context. CD45RO negativity and positive selection for CCR7 defined naive CD8 cells, a population that excluded terminally differentiated effector memory CD45RA+ cells. This specimen belongs to a study of shared clonotypes between healthy human individuals. Profiling relied on immunoSEQ multiplex PCR, and the TCRdb table lists in-frame clones only, not all of them. The sample contains some 2 million clones, just under 95% of which appear only once. V was cut by 1 base and J by 5 bases, with 14 bases left in between. This CDR3 is 15 amino acids long. CDR1 and CDR2 from the germline V gene are LGHNA and YNFKEQ.

The sequencing sample was made of naive CD8+ T cells sorted from blood. The source of this sequence is a man between 18 and 29 years old in good health. The V and J genes are TRBV4-2 and TRBJ2-5; D is unresolved. The CDR3 coding sequence is TGTGCCAGCAGCCAAGGGTCCAATTCGCGTGAGACCCAGTACTTC. Translating gives CASSQGSNSRETQYF.